This TCR beta chain was found in a study of Graves' ophthalmopathy and Graves' hyperthyroidism. As the template, RNA transcripts were used to amplify TCR beta CDR3 regions. A first-round RT-PCR used HTBI primers, followed by a second-round multiplex PCR. TCRdb analysed the multiplex PCR reads with MiXCR anew, one entry per CDR3 protein. The profile shows 400,000 or so distinct CDR3 sequences, about a sixth of them singletons. Trimming left V 3 bases short and J 4 bases short, with 12 bases between. Looked up from germline, CDR1 is LNHDA and CDR2 is SQIVND (reference sequence). CDR3 length: 14 amino acids.

The chain has TRBV19 and TRBJ1-2; no clear D gene. This TCR was sampled from an adult woman with stable Graves' hyperthyroidism. Sequencing was carried out using peripheral blood. CDR3 nucleotides: TGTGCCAGTAGTATGGAAAGGAACCTCTATGGCTACACCTTC. Amino acid sequence: CASSMERNLYGYTF. The full variable domain, with the rest looked up from reference TRBV19 and TRBJ1-2, is DGGITQSPKYLFRKEGQNVTLSCEQNLNHDAMYWYRQDPGQGLRLIYYSQIVNDFQKGDIAEGYSVSREKKESFPLTVTSAQKNPTAFYLCASSMERNLYGYTFGSGTRLTVV.